Sequencing of this T cell receptor (beta chain) was carried out in a study of T cell repertoires in cytomegalovirus infection. Whole-study context: An indication of both CMV infection and matching HLA type came from public TCR beta signatures.

Details on this clonotype: Its antigen is not identified.

Study-wide results and caveats: The ex vivo response was dominated by HLA-C-restricted CMV-specific TCR beta clonotypes.

Germline-derived CDR1 and CDR2 are SNHLY and FYNNEI. V lost 7 bases and J lost 4; bases outside the gene matches: 7. CDR3 length: 14 residues. TCRdb independently ran MiXCR on the reads; one entry per CDR3 protein. The repertoire has 400,000 or so distinct CDR3 sequences, 25% to 40% of them found once; the top ten carry about an eighth. This TCR came from a human donor in good health (CMV status not recorded). Some clones in this sample may be carry-over from other donors' samples. This rearrangement joins TRBV2 to TRBJ2-3; 8 bases agree with TRBD2. The sequencing input was PBMCs. This CDR3 is CASTRTSRADTQYF. In nucleotides, the CDR3 is TGTGCCAGCACAAGGACTAGCAGAGCAGATACGCAGTATTTT.